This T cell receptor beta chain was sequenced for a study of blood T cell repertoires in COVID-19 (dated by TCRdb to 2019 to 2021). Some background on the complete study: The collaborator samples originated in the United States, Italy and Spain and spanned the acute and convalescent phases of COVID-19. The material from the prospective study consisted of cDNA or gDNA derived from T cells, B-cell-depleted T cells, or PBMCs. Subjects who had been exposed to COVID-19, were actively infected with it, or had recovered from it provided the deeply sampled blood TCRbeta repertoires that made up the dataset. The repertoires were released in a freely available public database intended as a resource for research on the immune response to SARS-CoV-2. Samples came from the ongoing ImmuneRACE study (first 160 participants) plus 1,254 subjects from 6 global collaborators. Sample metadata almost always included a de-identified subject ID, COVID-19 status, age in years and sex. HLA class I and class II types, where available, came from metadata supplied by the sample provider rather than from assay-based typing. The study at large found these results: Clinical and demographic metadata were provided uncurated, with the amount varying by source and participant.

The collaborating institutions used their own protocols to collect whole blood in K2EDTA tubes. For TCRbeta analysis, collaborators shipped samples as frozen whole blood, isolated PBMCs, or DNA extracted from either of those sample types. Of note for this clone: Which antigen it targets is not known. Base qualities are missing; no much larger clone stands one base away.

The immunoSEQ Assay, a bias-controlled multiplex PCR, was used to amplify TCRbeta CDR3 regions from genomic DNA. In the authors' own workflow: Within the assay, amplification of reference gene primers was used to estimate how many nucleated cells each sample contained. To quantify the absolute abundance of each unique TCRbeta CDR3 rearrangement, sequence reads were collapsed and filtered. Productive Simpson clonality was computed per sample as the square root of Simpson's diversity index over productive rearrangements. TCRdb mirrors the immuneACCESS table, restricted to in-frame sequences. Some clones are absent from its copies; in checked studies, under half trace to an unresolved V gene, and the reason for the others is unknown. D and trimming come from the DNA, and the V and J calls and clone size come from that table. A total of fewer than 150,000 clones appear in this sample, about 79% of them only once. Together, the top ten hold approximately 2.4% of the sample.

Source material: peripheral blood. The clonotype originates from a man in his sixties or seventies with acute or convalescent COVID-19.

The CDR3 reads CASSSLQGSSYNEQFF. The bases are TGTGCCAGCAGCTCGTTACAGGGTAGCTCCTACAATGAGCAGTTCTTC. The rearranged segments are TRBV5-4 and TRBJ2-1; TRBD1 might be the D gene, on 6 matching bases. V is reduced by 3 bases and J by 0 bases, leaving a spacing of 13 bases between them. The germline V gene (reference sequence) yields SGHNT for CDR1 and YYREEE for CDR2. The CDR3 runs 16 residues from the cysteine to the phenylalanine. Just CDR3 DNA is preserved here, 48 bases in frame from base 1.